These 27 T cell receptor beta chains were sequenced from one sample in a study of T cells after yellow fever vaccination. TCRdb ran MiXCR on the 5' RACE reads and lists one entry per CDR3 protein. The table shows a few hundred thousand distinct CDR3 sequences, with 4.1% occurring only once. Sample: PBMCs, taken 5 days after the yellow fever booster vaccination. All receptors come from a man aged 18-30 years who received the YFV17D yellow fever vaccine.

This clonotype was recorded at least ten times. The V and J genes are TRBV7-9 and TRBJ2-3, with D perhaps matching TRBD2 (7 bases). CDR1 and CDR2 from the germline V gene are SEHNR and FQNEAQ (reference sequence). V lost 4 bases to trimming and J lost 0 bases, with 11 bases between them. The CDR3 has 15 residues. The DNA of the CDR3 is TGTGCCAGCAGCTCTCGGGGGGCCAGCACAGATACGCAGTATTTT. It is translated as CASSSRGASTDTQYF.

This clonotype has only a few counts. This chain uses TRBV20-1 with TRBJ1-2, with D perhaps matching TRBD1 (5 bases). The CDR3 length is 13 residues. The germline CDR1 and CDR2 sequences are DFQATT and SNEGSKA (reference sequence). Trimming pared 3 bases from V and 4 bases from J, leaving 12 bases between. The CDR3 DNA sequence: TGCAGTGCTAGTCTAGGGGCTAGCTATGGCTACACCTTC. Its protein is CSASLGASYGYTF.

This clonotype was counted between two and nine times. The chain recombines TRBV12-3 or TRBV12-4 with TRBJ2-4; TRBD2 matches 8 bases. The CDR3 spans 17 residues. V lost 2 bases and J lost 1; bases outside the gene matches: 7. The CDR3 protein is CASSLSGRGAAKNIQYF. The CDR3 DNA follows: TGTGCCAGCAGTTTATCAGGGCGGGGGGCGGCCAAAAACATTCAGTACTTC.

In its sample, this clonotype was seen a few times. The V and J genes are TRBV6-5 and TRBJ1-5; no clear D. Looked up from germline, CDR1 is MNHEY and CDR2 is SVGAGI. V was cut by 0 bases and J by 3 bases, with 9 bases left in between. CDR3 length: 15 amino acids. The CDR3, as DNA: TGTGCCAGCAGTTACTCTCGTATGGCCAATCAGCCCCAGCATTTT. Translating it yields CASSYSRMANQPQHF.

The CDR3: CASTPTGGGNQPQHF. In DNA form, the CDR3 reads TGCGCCAGCACCCCAACCGGGGGAGGAAATCAGCCCCAGCATTTT. The V gene is TRBV4-1, the J gene TRBJ1-5; D perhaps matches TRBD1 (5 bases). The germline CDR1 and CDR2 sequences are MGHRA and YSYEKL. The CDR3 covers 15 residues. V lost 7 bases, J lost 4 bases, and 17 bases lay in between.

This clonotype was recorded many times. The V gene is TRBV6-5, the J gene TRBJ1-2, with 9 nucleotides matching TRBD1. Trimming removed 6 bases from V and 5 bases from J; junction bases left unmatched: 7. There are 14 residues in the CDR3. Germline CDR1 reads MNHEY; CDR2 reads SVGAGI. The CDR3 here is CASSFRDRAYGYTF. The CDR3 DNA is TGTGCCAGCAGCTTCCGGGACAGGGCATATGGCTACACCTTC.

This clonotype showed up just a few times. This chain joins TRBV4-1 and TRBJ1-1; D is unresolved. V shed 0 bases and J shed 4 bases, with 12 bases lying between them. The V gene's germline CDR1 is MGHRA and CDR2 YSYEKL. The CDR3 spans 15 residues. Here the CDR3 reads CASSQERGRGTEAFF. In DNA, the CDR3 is TGCGCCAGCAGCCAAGAACGGGGTCGAGGCACTGAAGCTTTCTTT.

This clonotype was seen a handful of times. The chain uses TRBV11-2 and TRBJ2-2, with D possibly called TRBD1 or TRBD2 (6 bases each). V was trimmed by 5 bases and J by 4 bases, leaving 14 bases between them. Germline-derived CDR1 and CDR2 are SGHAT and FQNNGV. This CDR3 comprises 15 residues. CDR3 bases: TGTGCCAGCAGCAATGGGGGGCTATTCACCGGGGAGCTGTTTTTT. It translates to CASSNGGLFTGELFF.

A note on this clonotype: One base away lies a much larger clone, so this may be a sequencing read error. This chain's CDR3 is CASSQLAWGRDTQYF. The DNA of the CDR3 is TGTGCCAGCAGCCAGCTAGCGTGGGGGCGAGATACGCAGTATTTT. The V call is TRBV5-6, the J call TRBJ2-3, with D perhaps given as TRBD1 or TRBD2 (6 bases each). Deletions cut 4 bases from V and 5 bases from J, with 17 bases between. The CDR3 is 15 amino acids. Germline V gene sequence: CDR1 SGHDT, CDR2 YYEEEE.

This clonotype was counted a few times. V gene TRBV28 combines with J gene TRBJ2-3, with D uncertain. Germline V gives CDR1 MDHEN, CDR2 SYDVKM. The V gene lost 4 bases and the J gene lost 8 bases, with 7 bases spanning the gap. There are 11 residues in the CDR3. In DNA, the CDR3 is TGTGCCAGCAGTTCTGTGGCTACGCAGTATTTT. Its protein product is CASSSVATQYF.

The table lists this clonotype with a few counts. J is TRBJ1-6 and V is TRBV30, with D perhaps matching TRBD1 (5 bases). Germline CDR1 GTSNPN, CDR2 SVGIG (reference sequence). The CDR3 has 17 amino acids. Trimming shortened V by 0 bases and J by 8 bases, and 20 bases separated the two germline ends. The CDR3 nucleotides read TGTGCCTGGAGTGTTCCGGACGGGGCGTTTAGTGATTCACCCCTCCACTTT. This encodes CAWSVPDGAFSDSPLHF.

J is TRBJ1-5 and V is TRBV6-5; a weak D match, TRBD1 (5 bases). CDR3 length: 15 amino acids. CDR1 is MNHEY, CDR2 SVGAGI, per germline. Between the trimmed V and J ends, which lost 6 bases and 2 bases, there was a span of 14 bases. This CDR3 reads CASSHGAGGNQPQHF. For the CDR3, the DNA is TGTGCCAGCAGCCACGGGGCAGGTGGCAATCAGCCCCAGCATTTT.

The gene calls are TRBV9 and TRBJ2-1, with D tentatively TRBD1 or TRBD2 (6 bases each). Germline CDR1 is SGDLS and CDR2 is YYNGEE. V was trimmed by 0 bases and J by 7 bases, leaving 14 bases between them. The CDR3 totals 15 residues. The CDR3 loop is CASSVEGGLGNEQFF. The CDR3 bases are TGTGCCAGCAGCGTAGAGGGGGGTCTTGGGAATGAGCAGTTCTTC.

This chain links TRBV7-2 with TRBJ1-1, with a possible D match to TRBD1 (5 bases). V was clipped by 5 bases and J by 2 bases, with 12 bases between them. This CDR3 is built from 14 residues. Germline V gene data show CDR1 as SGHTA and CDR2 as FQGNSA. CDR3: CASSRDSTNTEAFF. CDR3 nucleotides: TGTGCCAGCAGCCGCGACAGTACTAACACTGAAGCTTTCTTT. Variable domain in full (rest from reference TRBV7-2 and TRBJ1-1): GAGVSQSPSNKVTEKGKDVELRCDPISGHTALYWYRQSLGQGLEFLIYFQGNSAPDKSGLPSDRFSAERTGGSVSTLTIQRTQQEDSAVYLCASSRDSTNTEAFFGQGTRLTVV.

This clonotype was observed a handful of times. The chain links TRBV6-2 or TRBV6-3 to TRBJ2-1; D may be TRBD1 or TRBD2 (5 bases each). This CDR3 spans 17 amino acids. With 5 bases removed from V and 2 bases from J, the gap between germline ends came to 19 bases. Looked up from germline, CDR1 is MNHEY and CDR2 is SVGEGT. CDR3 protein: CASSPSTEGHAYNEQFF. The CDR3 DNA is TGTGCCAGCAGTCCTTCCACCGAGGGGCATGCCTACAATGAGCAGTTCTTC.

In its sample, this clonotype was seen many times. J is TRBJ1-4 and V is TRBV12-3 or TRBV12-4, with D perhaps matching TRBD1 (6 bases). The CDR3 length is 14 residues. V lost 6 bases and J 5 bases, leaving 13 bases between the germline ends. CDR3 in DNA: TGTGCCAGCAGCCTAGGGGGGTCCAATGAAAAACTGTTTTTT. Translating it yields CASSLGGSNEKLFF.

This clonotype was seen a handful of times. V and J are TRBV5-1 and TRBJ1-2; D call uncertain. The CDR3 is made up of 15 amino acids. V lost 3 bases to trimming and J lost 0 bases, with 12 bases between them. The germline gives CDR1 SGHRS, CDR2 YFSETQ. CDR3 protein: CASSYIYPANYGYTF. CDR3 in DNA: TGCGCCAGCAGCTACATTTACCCAGCTAACTATGGCTACACCTTC.

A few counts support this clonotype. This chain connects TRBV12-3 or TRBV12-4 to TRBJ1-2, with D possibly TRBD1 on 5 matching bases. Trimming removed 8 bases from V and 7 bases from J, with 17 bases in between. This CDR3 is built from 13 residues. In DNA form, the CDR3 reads TGTGCCAGCTGGGACGGCCGGCTTTCTGGCTACACCTTC. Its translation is CASWDGRLSGYTF.

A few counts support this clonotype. CDR3 sequence reads: CASSQEWTGSWGTQYF. The CDR3 DNA sequence: TGTGCCAGCAGCCAAGAATGGACAGGGAGCTGGGGGACCCAGTACTTC. The chain uses TRBV4-2 and TRBJ2-5, with 8 bases lining up with TRBD1. The V gene end was trimmed by 0 bases and the J gene end by 7 bases; junction bases not matched to a gene: 10. This CDR3 region has 16 residues. Germline-derived CDR1 and CDR2 are LGHNA and YNFKEQ.

The CDR3 DNA is TGTGCCATCAGGGGAGCGGAGTCACCCCTCCACTTT. It is translated as CAIRGAESPLHF. The chain is built from TRBV10-3 and TRBJ1-6; D unclear. V lost 6 bases and J lost 10, with 10 bases in between. CDR1 is ENHRY, CDR2 SYGVKD, per germline. The CDR3 has 12 residues.

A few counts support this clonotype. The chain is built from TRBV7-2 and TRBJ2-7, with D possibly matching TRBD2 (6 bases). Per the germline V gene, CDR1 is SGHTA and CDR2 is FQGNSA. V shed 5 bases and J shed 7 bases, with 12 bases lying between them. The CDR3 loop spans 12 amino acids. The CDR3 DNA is TGTGCCAGCAGCCGGGCCGCGGGGGAGCAGTACTTC. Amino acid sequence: CASSRAAGEQYF.

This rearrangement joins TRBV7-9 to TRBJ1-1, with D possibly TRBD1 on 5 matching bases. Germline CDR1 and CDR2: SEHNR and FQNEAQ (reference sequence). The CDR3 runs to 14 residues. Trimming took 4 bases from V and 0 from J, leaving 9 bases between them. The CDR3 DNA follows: TGTGCCAGCAGCTGGGGCAGCTTGAACACTGAAGCTTTCTTT. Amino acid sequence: CASSWGSLNTEAFF.

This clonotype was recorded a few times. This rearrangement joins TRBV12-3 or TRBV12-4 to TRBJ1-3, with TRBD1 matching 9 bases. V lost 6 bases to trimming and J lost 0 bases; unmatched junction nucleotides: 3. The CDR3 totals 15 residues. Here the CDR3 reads CASRPTGGSGNTIYF. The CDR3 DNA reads TGTGCCAGCAGACCGACAGGGGGCTCTGGAAACACCATATATTTT.

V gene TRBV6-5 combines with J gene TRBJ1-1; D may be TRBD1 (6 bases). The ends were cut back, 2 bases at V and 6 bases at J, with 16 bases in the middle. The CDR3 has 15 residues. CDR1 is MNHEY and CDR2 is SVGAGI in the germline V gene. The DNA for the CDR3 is TGTGCCAGCAGTTACACCAGGGGCCTAAGGGCTGAAGCTTTCTTT. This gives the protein CASSYTRGLRAEAFF.

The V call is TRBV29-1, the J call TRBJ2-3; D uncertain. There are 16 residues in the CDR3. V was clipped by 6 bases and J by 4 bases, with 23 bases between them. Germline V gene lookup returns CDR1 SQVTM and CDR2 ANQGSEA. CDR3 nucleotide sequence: TGCAGCGTCGGAAAACCACCCTCGGGCCCCCCAGATACGCAGTATTTT. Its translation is CSVGKPPSGPPDTQYF.

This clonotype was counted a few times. The CDR3 DNA is TGTGCCAGCAGTCGTGCTATAAGAAGTGAAGCTTTCTTT. This encodes CASSRAIRSEAFF. This rearrangement joins TRBV6-5 to TRBJ1-1, with unresolved D. Germline assignment: CDR1 MNHEY and CDR2 SVGAGI. Between the trimmed V and J ends, which lost 5 bases and 7 bases, there was a span of 14 bases. CDR3 length: 13 amino acids.

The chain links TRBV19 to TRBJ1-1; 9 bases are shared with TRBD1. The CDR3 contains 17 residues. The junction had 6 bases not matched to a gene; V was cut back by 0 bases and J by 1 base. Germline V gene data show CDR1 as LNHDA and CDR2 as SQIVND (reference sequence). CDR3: CASSIDGSTGGNTEAFF. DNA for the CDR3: TGTGCCAGTAGTATAGATGGGTCGACAGGGGGGAACACTGAAGCTTTCTTT.